This record concerns one T cell receptor beta chain sequence. This clonotype was observed a handful of times. Its antigen specificity is not known. There are no base qualities to consult, and no much larger clone falls within one base. These data come from a study of regulatory T cells in long-lasting Graves disease (dated by TCRdb to about 2021). In the study overall: To count as having persistent Graves' disease, a patient had to have received antithyroid drug treatment for over 5 years with TSH receptor autoantibodies remaining persistently positive. TCR sequencing covered some 13 persistent and roughly 20 newly diagnosed Graves' disease patients, some 33 samples in total. Persistent Graves' disease patients in the clinical cohort had taken antithyroid drugs for roughly ten years on average. Patients with persistent Graves' disease were compared with patients with newly diagnosed Graves' disease using TCR sequencing and RNA sequencing of peripheral blood. The study was registered as a clinical trial and conducted in China.

The investigation overall reported the following: Peripheral blood alone was examined, since thyroid tissue, which constituted the primary lesion, could not be accessed. Persistent patients shared more public clonotypes among themselves (around 3,000) than newly diagnosed patients did (about 1,000). Compared with newly diagnosed patients, persistent Graves' disease patients had lower TCR Shannon entropy and fewer highly expanded clones, which suggests clonal expansion. Preferential use of TRBV28, TRBJ1-2 and TRBJ2-5 was observed in persistent disease, whereas TRBV20-1 and TRBJ2-1 were favored in newly diagnosed disease. The authors acknowledged the small sample size as a limitation that may reduce accuracy. Only the TCR beta chain was sequenced and analyzed.

The time point tag for this specimen amounts to: persistent/refractory GD, antithyroid drugs over 5 years with positive TRAb. For both TCR sequencing and RNA sequencing, RNA was extracted from PBMCs in TRIzol. The diagnosis of Graves' disease followed American Thyroid Association guidelines. Patients for the study were recruited at an endocrinology department in Xi'an, China. From each patient, about 9.7 milliliters of peripheral blood was collected into an EDTA anticoagulant tube. Ficoll Paque Plus density gradient separation was used to isolate PBMCs, and no additional T cell sorting was done. An Agilent 2100 Bioanalyzer and agarose gel were used to check RNA quality, while a NanoDrop 2000 measured RNA concentration. The method behind the library was multiplex PCR. TCRdb lists the instrument as Illumina HiSeq 4000. iRepertoire HTBI primers and Arm-PCR amplification of CDR3 regions were used to construct TCR beta libraries. PCR products were gel purified before sequencing. Per the source publication's procedure: Gene usage analysis of CDR3 amino acid clonotypes used the approximately 62 TRBV and 14 TRBJ segments found across samples. Filtered high-quality paired reads were merged into contigs using COPE and FqMerger. BLAST was used to align contigs to IMGT TRBV, TRBD and TRBJ reference genes, with CDR3 defined following IMGT. Clonotypes above 0.1% frequency were classified as highly expanded clones. Shannon entropy served as the measure of repertoire diversity, while the Gini coefficient captured V-J evenness. A clonotype was considered public if more than one individual shared it. TCRdb applied fastp at Q25 and MiXCR to the public reads, then kept only in-frame beta chains. Identical CDR3 protein sequences are pooled into one entry, listed with their most common genes and DNA. The V and J calls follow TCRdb's processing rather than the paper's. The sample profile shows a few hundred thousand distinct CDR3 sequences; 23% of them were found once. Of the sample, approximately 28% is held by the ten largest clones.

CDR1 and CDR2, looked up from the germline V gene, are MNHNS and SASEGT. The junction shows trimming of 6 bases on V and 2 bases on J, plus 10 bases between the germline ends. The CDR3 spans 13 residues, from the cysteine through the phenylalanine. Here the CDR3 DNA is all that survives: 39 bases in frame from base 1. The sample was peripheral blood mononuclear cells (PBMCs), taken when the disease was refractory, from a patient treated with antithyroid drugs. This clonotype was obtained from a female donor with Graves disease. The sequence joins TRBV6-1 to TRBJ1-2; the D segment cannot be called with confidence. The DNA reads TGTGCCAGCAGCGATGTGCAAAACTATGGCTACACCTTC. Its protein reads: CASSDVQNYGYTF.